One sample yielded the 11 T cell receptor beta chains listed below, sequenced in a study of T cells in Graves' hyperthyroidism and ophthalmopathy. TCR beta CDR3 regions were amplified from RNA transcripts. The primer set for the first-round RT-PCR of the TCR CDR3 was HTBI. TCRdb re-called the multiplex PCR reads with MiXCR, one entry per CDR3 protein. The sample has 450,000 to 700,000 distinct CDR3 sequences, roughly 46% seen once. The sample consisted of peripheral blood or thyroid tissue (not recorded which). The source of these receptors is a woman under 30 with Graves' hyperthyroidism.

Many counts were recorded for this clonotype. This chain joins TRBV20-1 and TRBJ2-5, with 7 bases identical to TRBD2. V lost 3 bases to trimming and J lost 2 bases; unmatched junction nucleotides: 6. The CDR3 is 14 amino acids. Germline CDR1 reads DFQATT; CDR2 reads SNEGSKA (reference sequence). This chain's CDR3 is CSASKTSAQETQYF. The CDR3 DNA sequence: TGCAGTGCTAGTAAAACTAGCGCGCAAGAGACCCAGTACTTC.

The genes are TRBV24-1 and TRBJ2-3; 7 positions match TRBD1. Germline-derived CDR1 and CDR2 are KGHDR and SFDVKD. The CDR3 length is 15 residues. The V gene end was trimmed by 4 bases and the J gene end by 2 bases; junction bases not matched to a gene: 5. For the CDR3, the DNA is TGTGCCACCAGTGACTGGGGACAGTTCACAGATACGCAGTATTTT. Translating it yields CATSDWGQFTDTQYF.

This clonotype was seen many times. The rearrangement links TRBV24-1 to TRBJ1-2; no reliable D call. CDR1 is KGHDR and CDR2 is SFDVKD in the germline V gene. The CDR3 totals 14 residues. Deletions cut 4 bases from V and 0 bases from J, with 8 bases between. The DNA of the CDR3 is TGTGCCACCAGTGACGGTAGGGCTAACTATGGCTACACCTTC. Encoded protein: CATSDGRANYGYTF.

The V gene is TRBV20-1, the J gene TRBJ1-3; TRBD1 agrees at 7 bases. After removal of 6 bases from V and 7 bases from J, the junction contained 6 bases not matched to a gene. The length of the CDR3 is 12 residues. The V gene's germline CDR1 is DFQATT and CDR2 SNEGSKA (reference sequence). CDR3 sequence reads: CSAGRGQNTIYF. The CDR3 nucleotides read TGCAGTGCCGGAAGGGGGCAGAACACCATATATTTT.

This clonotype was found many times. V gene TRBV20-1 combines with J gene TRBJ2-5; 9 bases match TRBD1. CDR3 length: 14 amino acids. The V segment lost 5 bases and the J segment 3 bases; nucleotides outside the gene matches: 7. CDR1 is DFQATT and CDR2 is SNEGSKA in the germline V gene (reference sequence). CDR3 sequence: CSAERRDREETQYF. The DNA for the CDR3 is TGCAGTGCTGAACGCCGGGACAGGGAAGAGACCCAGTACTTC.

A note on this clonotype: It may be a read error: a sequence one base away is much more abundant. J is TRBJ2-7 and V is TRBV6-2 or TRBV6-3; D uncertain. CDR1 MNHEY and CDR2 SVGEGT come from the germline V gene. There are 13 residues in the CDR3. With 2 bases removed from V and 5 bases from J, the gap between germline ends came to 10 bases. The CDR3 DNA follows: TGTGCCAGCAGTTACCCCCCACTCGACGAGCAGTACTTC. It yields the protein CASSYPPLDEQYF.

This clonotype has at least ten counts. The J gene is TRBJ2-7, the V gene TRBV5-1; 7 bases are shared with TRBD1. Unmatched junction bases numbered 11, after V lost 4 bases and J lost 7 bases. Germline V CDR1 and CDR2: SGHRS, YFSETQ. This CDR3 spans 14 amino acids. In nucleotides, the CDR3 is TGCGCCAGCAGCCAGACAGGGCCCCCGGGGGAGCAGTACTTC. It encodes CASSQTGPPGEQYF.

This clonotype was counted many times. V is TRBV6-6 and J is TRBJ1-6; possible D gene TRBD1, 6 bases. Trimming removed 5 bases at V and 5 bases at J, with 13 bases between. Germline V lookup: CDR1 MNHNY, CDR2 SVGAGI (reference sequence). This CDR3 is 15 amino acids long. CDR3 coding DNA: TGTGCCAGCAGTGCCTTCGGACAGAATAATTCACCCCTCCACTTT. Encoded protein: CASSAFGQNNSPLHF.

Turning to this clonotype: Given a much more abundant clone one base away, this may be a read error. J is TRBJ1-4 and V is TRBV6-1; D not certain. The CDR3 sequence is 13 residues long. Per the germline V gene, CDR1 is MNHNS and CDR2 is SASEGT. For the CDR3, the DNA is TGTGCCAGCAGTGAAACGGTTAATGAAAGACTGTTTTTT. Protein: CASSETVNERLFF.

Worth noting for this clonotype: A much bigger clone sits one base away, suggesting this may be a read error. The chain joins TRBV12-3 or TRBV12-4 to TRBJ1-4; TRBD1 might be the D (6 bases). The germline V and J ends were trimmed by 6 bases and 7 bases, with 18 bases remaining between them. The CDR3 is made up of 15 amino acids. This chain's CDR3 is CASSPDGGQAEKLFF. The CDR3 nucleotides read TGTGCCAGCAGCCCAGACGGGGGCCAAGCTGAAAAACTGTTTTTT.

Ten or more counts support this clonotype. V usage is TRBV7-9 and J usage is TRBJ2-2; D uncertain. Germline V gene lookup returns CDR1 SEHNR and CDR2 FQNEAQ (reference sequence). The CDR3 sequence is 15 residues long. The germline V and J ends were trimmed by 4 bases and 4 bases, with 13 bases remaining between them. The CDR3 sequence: CASSSWAELTGELFF. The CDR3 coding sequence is TGTGCCAGCAGCTCCTGGGCAGAGCTCACCGGGGAGCTGTTTTTT.